This TCR beta chain was profiled in a study of memory CD4+ T cells and cytomegalovirus serostatus. TCRdb's table, derived via immunoSEQ multiplex PCR, lists solely in-frame clones and lacks some. This sample has 61,000 or so clones, with 80% found just once. A note on this clone: The antigen is not known.

The V end was cut by 0 bases, the J end by 6 bases, with 12 bases between. Germline V gene lookup returns CDR1 MNHEY and CDR2 SVGAGI. This CDR3 contains 14 residues. The sort gate was single viable CD3+CD4+CD8-CD45RO+ cells for memory CD4+ T cells. Findings of the study overall: About 40% of the roughly 160 known CMV-associated TCRbeta sequences appeared in CD4+ memory.

Sequencing input: memory CD4+ T cells from blood. The V and J genes are TRBV6-5 and TRBJ2-7; tentative D call: TRBD2 (6 bases). This TCR was sampled from an adult in good health and CMV-seronegative. Some clones in this sample may be carry-over from other donors' samples. The CDR3 DNA reads TGTGCCAGCAGTTACTCGGTCGGAGGGCTCGAGCAGTACTTC. It is translated as CASSYSVGGLEQYF.